Sequencing of this T cell receptor beta chain was carried out in a study of OX40 agonist ivuxolimab in advanced cancers. Trimming removed 0 bases at V and 4 bases at J, with 12 bases between. Germline loops: CDR1 SGDLS, CDR2 YYNGEE. CDR3 size: 15 residues. Sequencing used immunoSEQ multiplex PCR; TCRdb keeps in-frame clones, though not all of them. This sample has 80,000 or so clones, with around 91% found just once. This TCR was sampled from an adult with an advanced solid tumor such as melanoma, head and neck, liver or kidney cancer. The V and J genes are TRBV9 and TRBJ2-3, with TRBD2 as a possible D gene (6 bases). Specimen: CD4+ or CD8+ T cells sorted from blood, collected in a trial of the OX40 agonist ivuxolimab. CDR3 DNA sequence: TGTGCCAGCAGCGTAGTGGCTAGCGCGCCAGATACGCAGTATTTT. Protein sequence: CASSVVASAPDTQYF. Full variable domain (missing parts from reference TRBV9 and TRBJ2-3): DSGVTQTPKHLITATGQRVTLRCSPRSGDLSVYWYQQSLDQGLQFLIQYYNGEERAKGNILERFSAQQFPDLHSELNLSSLELGDSALYFCASSVVASAPDTQYFGPGTRLTVL.